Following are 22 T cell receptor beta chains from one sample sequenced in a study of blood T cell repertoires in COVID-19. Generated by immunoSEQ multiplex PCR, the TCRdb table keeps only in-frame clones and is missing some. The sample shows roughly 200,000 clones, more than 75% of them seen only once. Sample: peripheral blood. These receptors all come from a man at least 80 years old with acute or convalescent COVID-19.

The CDR3 here is CASRSDLAGGGDTQYF. The CDR3 nucleotides are TGTGCCAGCAGATCCGATCTAGCGGGAGGGGGAGATACGCAGTATTTT. V gene TRBV27 combines with J gene TRBJ2-3; 12 nucleotides line up with TRBD2. With V trimmed by 6 bases and J by 5 bases, 9 bases remained unmatched. The CDR3 sequence is 16 residues long. Per germline, CDR1 MNHEY and CDR2 SMNVEV (reference sequence).

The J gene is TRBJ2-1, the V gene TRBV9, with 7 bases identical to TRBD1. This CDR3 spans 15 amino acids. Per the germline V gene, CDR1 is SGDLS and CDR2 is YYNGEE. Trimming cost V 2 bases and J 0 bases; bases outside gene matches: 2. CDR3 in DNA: TGTGCCAGCAGCGTCCGGGACAGCTCCTACAATGAGCAGTTCTTC. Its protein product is CASSVRDSSYNEQFF.

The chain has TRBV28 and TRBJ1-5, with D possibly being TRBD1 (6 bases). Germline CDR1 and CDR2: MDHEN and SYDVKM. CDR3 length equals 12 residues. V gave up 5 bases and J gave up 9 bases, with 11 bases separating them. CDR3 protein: CASSGSDRPQHF. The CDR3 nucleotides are TGTGCCAGCAGTGGGTCGGACAGGCCCCAGCATTTT.

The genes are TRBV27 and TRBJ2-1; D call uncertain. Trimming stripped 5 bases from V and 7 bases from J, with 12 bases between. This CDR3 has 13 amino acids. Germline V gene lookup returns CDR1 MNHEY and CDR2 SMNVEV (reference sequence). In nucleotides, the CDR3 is TGTGCCAGCAGTCTAGGCGTACGTAATGAGCAGTTCTTC. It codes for CASSLGVRNEQFF.

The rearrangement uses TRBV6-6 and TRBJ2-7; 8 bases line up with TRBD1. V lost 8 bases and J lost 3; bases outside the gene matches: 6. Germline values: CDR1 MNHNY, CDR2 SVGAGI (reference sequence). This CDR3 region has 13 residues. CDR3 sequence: CASQTGAGYEQYF. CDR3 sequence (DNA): TGTGCCAGCCAGACAGGGGCTGGCTACGAGCAGTACTTC.

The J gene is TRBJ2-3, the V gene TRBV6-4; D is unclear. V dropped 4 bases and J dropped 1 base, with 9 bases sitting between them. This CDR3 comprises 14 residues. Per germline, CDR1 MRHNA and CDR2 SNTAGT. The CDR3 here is CASSVGPGTDTQYF. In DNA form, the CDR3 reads TGTGCCAGCAGTGTGGGCCCTGGCACAGATACGCAGTATTTT.

The CDR3 DNA sequence: TGTGCCAGCAGTTACTCGGCGACTAGCGGTTACAATGAGCAGTTCTTC. This translates into CASSYSATSGYNEQFF. The chain couples TRBV6-5 to TRBJ2-1, with 9 bases that match TRBD2. CDR1 is MNHEY and CDR2 is SVGAGI in the germline V gene. V shed 0 bases and J 4 bases; nucleotides not matched to a gene: 4. This CDR3 contains 16 residues.

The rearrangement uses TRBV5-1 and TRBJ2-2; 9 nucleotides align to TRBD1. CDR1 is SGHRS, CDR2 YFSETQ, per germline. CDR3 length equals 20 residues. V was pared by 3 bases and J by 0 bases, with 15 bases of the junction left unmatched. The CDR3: CASSSTTGTGLPANTGELFF. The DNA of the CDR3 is TGCGCCAGCAGCTCGACCACCGGGACAGGGCTCCCCGCGAACACCGGGGAGCTGTTTTTT.

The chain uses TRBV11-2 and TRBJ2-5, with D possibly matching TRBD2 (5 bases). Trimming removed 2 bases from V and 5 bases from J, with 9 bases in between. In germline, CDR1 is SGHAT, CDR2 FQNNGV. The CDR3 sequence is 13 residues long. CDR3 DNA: TGTGCCAGCAGCTTAACGGGATTTGAGACCCAGTACTTC. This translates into CASSLTGFETQYF.

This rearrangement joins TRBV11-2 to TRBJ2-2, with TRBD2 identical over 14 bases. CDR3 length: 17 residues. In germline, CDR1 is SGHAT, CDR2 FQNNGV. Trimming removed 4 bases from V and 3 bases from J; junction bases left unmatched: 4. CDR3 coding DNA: TGTGCCAGCAGCTCGGGACTAGCGGGGGCTTACACCGGGGAGCTGTTTTTT. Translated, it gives CASSSGLAGAYTGELFF.

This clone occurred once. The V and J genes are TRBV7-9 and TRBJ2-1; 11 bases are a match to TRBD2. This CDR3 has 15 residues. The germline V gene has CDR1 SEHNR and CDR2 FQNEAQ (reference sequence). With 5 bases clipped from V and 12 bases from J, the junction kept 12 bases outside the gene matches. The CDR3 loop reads CASSPGTSGRRGQFF. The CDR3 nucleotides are TGTGCCAGCAGCCCCGGGACTAGCGGACGGCGAGGGCAGTTCTTC. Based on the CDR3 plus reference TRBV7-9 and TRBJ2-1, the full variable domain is DTGVSQNPRHKITKRGQNVTFRCDPISEHNRLYWYRQTLGQGPEFLTYFQNEAQLEKSRLLSDRFSAERPKGSFSTLEIQRTEQGDSAMYLCASSPGTSGRRGQFFGPGTRLTVL.

The DNA of the CDR3 is TGTGCCAGCAGCTTGACTAGCGGGAGGGCCGGAAACATTCAGTACTTC. It is translated as CASSLTSGRAGNIQYF. This sequence joins TRBV13 and TRBJ2-4; TRBD2 matches at 14 bases. This CDR3 spans 16 amino acids. The trim removed 3 bases at V and 6 bases at J, leaving 4 bases unmatched. Germline V gives CDR1 PRHDT, CDR2 FYEKMQ (reference sequence).

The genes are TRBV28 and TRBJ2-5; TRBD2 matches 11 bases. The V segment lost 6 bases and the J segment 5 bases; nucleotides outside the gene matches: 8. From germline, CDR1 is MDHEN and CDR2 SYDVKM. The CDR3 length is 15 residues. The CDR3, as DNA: TGTGCCAGCAGCCCCCGACTAGCGGGAAGCGAGACCCAGTACTTC. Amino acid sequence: CASSPRLAGSETQYF.

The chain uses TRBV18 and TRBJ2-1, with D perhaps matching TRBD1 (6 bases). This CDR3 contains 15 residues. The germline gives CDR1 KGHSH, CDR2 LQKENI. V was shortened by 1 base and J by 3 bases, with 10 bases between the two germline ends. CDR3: CASSPRDTLYNEQFF. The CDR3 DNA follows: TGTGCCAGCTCACCACGGGACACCCTCTACAATGAGCAGTTCTTC.

CDR3 amino acids: CSGRKGQTNTEAFF. The CDR3 DNA reads as TGCAGCGGGCGGAAAGGACAGACGAACACTGAAGCTTTCTTT. The rearrangement links TRBV29-1 to TRBJ1-1, with TRBD1 as a possible D gene (6 bases). Between the trimmed V and J ends, which lost 7 bases and 1 base, there was a span of 16 bases. The CDR3 runs 14 residues. Germline CDR1 SQVTM, CDR2 ANQGSEA.

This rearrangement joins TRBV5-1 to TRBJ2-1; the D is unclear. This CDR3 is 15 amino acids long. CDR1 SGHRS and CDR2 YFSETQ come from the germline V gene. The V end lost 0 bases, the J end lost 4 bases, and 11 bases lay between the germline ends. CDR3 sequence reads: CASSLVQALYNEQFF. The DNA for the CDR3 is TGCGCCAGCAGCTTGGTGCAGGCCTTATACAATGAGCAGTTCTTC.

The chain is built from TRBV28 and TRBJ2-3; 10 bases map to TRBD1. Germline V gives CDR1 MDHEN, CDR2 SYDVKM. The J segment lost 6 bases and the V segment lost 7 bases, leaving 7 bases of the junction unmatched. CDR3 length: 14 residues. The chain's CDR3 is CASTRQGARDTQYF. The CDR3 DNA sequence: TGTGCCAGCACCCGACAGGGGGCGCGGGATACGCAGTATTTT.

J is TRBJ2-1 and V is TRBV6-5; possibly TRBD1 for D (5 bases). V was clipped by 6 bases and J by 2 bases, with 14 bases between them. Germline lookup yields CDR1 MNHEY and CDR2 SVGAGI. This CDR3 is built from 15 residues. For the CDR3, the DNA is TGTGCCAGCAGCCGCTCCAGGGATACCTACAATGAGCAGTTCTTC. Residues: CASSRSRDTYNEQFF.

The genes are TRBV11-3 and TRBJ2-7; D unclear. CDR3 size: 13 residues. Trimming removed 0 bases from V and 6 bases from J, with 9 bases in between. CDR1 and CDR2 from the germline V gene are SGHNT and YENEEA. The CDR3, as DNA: TGTGCCAGCAGCTTAGAAGAGTCCACCGAGCAGTACGTC. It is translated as CASSLEESTEQYV.

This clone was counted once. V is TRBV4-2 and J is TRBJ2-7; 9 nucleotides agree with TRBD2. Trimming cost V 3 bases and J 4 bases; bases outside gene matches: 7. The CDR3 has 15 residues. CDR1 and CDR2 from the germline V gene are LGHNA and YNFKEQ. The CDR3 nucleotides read TGTGCCAGCAGCCATACGACTAGCGGAGAATACGAGCAGTACTTC. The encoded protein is CASSHTTSGEYEQYF.

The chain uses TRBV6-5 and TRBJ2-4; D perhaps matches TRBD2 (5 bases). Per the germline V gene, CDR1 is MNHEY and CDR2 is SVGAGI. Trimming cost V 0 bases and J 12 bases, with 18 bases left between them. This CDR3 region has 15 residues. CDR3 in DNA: TGTGCCAGCAGTTACTCTAATCGCGGGCAGGCACCTCAGTACTTC. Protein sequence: CASSYSNRGQAPQYF.

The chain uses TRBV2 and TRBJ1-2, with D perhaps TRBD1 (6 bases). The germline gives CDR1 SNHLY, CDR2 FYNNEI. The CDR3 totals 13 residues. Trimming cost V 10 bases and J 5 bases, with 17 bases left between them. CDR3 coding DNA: TGTGCCAATAAGCAGGGGTCTTTATATGGCTACACCTTC. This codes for CANKQGSLYGYTF.